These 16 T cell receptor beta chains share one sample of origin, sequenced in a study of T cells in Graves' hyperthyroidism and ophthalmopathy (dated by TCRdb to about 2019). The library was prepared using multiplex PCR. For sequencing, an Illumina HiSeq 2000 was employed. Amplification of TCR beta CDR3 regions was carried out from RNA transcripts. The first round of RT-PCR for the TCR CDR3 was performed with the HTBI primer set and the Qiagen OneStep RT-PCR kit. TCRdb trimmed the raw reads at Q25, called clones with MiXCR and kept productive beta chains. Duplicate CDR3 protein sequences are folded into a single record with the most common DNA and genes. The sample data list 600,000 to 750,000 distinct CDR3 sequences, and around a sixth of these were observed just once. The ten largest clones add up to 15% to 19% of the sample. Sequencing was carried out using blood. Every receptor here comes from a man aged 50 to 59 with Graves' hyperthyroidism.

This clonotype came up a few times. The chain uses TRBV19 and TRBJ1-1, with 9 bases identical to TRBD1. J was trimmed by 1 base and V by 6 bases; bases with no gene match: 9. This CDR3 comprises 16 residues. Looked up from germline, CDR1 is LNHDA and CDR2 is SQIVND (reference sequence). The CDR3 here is CASRRLPGQGNTEAFF. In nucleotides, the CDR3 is TGTGCCAGTAGAAGACTACCGGGACAGGGGAACACTGAAGCTTTCTTT. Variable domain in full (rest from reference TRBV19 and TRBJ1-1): DGGITQSPKYLFRKEGQNVTLSCEQNLNHDAMYWYRQDPGQGLRLIYYSQIVNDFQKGDIAEGYSVSREKKESFPLTVTSAQKNPTAFYLCASRRLPGQGNTEAFFGQGTRLTVV.

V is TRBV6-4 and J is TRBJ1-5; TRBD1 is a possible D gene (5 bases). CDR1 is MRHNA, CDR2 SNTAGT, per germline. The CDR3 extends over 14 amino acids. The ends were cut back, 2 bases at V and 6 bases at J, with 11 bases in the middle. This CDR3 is CASSDPTESQPQHF. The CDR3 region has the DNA TGTGCCAGCAGTGACCCGACAGAGAGTCAGCCCCAGCATTTT.

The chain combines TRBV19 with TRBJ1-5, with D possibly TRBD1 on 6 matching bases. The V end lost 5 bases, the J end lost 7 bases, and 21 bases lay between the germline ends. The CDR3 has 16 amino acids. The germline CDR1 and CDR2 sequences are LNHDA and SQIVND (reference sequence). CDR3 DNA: TGTGCCAGTAGTGCCCCCCGGACAGCCCCCGGGCAGCCCCAGCATTTT. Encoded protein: CASSAPRTAPGQPQHF.

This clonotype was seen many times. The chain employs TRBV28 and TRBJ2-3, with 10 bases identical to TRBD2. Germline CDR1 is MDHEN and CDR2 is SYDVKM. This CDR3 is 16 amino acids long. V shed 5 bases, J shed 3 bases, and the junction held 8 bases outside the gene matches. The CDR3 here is CASSTSGREGTDTQYF. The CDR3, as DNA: TGTGCCAGCAGTACGAGCGGGAGGGAGGGGACAGATACGCAGTATTTT.

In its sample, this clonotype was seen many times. The CDR3 is CASRGSSNQPQHF. CDR3 nucleotides: TGTGCCAGCCGCGGGTCTAGCAATCAGCCCCAGCATTTT. The chain links TRBV28 to TRBJ1-5; no clear D. The CDR3 is 13 residues long. Germline V gives CDR1 MDHEN, CDR2 SYDVKM. The V and J ends lost 8 bases and 0 bases respectively, with 8 bases between them. Supplemented by reference TRBV28 and TRBJ1-5, the full variable domain reads DVKVTQSSRYLVKRTGEKVFLECVQDMDHENMFWYRQDPGLGLRLIYFSYDVKMKEKGDIPEGYSVSREKKERFSLILESASTNQTSMYLCASRGSSNQPQHFGDGTRLSIL.

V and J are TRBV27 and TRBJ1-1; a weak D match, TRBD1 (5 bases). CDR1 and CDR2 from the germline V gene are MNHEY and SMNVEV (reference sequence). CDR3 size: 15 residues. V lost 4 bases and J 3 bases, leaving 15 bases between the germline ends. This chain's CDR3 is CASSSGAGPYTEAFF. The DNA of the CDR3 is TGTGCCAGCAGTTCCGGGGCAGGGCCGTACACTGAAGCTTTCTTT.

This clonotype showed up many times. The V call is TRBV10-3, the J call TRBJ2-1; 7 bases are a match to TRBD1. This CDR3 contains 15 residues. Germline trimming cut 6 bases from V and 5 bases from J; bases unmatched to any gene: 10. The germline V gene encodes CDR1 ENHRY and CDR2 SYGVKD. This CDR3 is CAIRDRAVINNEQFF. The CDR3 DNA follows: TGTGCCATCAGAGACAGGGCGGTCATAAACAATGAGCAGTTCTTC.

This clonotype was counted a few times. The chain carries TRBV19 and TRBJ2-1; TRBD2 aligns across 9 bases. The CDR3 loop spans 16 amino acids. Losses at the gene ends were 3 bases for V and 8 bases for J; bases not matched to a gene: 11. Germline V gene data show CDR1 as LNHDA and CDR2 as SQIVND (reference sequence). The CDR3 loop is CASSIGPVAGVDEQFF. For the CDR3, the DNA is TGTGCCAGTAGTATTGGCCCCGTAGCGGGAGTGGATGAGCAGTTCTTC.

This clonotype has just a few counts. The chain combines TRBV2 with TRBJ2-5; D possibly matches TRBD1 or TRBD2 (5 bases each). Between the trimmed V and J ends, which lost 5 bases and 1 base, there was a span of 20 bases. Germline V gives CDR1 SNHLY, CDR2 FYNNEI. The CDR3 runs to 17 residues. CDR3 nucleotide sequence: TGTGCCAGCAGTCCCCGCTCGCGGAGTGGGGGCCAAGAGACCCAGTACTTC. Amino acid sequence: CASSPRSRSGGQETQYF.

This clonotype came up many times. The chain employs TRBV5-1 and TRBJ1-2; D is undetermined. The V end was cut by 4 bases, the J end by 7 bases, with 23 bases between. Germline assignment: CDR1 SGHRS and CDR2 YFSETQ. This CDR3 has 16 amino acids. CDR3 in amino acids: CASSQQGLLSRFGYTF. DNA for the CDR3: TGCGCCAGCAGCCAGCAAGGACTCCTCAGCAGGTTTGGCTACACCTTC.

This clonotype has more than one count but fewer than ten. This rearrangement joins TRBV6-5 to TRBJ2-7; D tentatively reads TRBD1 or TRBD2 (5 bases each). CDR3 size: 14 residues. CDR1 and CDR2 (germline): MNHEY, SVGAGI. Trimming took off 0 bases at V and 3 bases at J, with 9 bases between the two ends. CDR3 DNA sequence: TGTGCCAGCAGTTACTCGGGACCGTACTACGAGCAGTACTTC. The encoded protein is CASSYSGPYYEQYF.

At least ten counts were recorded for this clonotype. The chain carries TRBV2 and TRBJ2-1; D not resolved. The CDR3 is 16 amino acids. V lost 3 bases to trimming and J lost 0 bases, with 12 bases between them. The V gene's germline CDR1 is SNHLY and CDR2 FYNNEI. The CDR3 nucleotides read TGTGCCAGCAGTGACCAACTTCGAAGCTCCTACAATGAGCAGTTCTTC. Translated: CASSDQLRSSYNEQFF.

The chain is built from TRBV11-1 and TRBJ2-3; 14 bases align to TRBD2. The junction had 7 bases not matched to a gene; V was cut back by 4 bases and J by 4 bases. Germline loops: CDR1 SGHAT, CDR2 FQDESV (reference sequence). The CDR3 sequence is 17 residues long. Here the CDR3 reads CASSSGLAGGAADTQYF. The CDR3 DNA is TGTGCCAGCAGCTCTGGACTAGCGGGAGGAGCGGCAGATACGCAGTATTTT.

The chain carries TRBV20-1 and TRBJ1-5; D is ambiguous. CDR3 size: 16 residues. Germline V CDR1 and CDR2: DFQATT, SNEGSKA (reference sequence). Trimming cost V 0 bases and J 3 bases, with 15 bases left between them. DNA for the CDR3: TGCAGTGCTAGAGATTCCTTCGGAGGGTACAATCAGCCCCAGCATTTT. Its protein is CSARDSFGGYNQPQHF.

CDR3 nucleotide sequence: TGTGCCAGCAGCTTCTGGAACCAGTGGGTTAATTCACCCCTCCACTTT. This gives the protein CASSFWNQWVNSPLHF. The chain has TRBV5-6 and TRBJ1-6, with unresolved D. The V end was cut by 2 bases, the J end by 6 bases, with 15 bases between. The CDR3 sequence is 16 residues long. Germline CDR1 reads SGHDT; CDR2 reads YYEEEE. The full variable domain, its missing parts supplied by reference TRBV5-6 and TRBJ1-6, is DAGVTQSPTHLIKTRGQQVTLRCSPKSGHDTVSWYQQALGQGPQFIFQYYEEEERQRGNFPDRFSGHQFPNYSSELNVNALLLGDSALYLCASSFWNQWVNSPLHFGNGTRLTVT.

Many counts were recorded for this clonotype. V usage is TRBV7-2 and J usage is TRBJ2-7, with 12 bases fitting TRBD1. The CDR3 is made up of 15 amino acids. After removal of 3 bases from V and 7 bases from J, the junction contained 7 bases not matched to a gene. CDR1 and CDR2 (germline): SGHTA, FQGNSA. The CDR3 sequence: CASSLAGTGGREQYF. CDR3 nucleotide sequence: TGTGCCAGCAGCTTGGCCGGGACAGGGGGCAGAGAGCAGTACTTC.